This entry is about one TCR beta chain. Repertoires were generated with immunoSEQ multiplex PCR, while TCRdb's copy carries only in-frame clones and drops some. Of over 120,000 clones in the sample, roughly 90% were seen once. The data were obtained in a study of blood T cell repertoires in COVID-19. As for the study in general: Spain, Italy and the United States supplied samples that represented acute and convalescent COVID-19. Sample material is recorded as cDNA or gDNA derived from T cells, B-cell-depleted T cells, or PBMCs.

The CDR3 totals 16 residues. The V and J ends lost 1 base and 0 bases, in that order; junction bases with no gene match: 3. CDR1 is PRHDT, CDR2 FYEKMQ, per germline (reference sequence). Adults between roughly 18 and 100 years of age took part from under 30 US areas. Two negative PCRs, clearance, or symptom resolution were required of recovered Cohort 3 donors. V gene TRBV13 combines with J gene TRBJ2-1, with 7 bases fitting TRBD2. The sequence derives from a man aged 50-60 years who had recovered from COVID-19. Sequenced: PBMCs or T cells enriched from blood (not recorded which). The CDR3 region has the DNA TGTGCCAGCAGCTTAGCCGGGAGGAGCTCCTACAATGAGCAGTTCTTC. Encoded protein: CASSLAGRSSYNEQFF.